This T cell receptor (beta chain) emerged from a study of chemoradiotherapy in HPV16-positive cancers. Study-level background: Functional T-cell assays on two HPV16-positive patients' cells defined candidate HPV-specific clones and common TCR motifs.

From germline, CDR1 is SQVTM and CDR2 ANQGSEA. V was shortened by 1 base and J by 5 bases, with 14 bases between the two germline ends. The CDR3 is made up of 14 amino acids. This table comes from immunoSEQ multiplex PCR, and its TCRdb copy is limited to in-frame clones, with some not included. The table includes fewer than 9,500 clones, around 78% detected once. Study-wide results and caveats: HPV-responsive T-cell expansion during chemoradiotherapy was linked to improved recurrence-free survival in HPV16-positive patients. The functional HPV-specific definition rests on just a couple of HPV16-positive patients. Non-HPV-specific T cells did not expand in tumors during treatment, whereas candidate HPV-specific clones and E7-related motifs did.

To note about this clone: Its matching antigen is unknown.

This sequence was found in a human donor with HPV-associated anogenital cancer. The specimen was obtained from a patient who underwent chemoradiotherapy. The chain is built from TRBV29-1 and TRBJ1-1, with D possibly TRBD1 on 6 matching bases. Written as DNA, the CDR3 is TGCAGCGTTGAAGGCGAGGGGGGTAGGACTGAAGCTTTCTTT. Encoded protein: CSVEGEGGRTEAFF.